These T cell receptor beta chains were read from a single sample in a study of T cell responses to AZD1222 COVID-19 vaccine. Here immunoSEQ multiplex PCR was the method, and the copy in TCRdb shows in-frame clones only, minus some. The profile shows about 120,000 clones, around 87% of them singletons. Material: peripheral blood, obtained 28 days after the second AZD1222 dose. These receptors were collected from an adult who received the AZD1222 COVID-19 vaccine. Both conserved end residues are part of each CDR3. Each record gives: V gene, D gene, clone size, J gene, CDR3 DNA, CDR3 protein. D genes are given only for firm matches. Some rows mark clone size as missing; the rest say once, few, many or name a class of expanded clone.

v_call: TRBV7-2; d_call: .; clone_size: once; j_call: TRBJ1-2; cdr3_nt: TGTGCCAGCAGCATATCCAGGGGTAACTATGGCTACACCTTC; cdr3_aa: CASSISRGNYGYTF
v_call: TRBV16; d_call: .; clone_size: .; j_call: TRBJ1-1; cdr3_nt: TGTGCCAGCAGCCAATCCACGGGAAAAGCTTTCTTT; cdr3_aa: CASSQSTGKAFF
v_call: TRBV3-1/TRBV3-2; d_call: .; clone_size: few; j_call: TRBJ1-2; cdr3_nt: TGTGCCAGCAGCGCGGGGGGACGAGGCTACACCTTC; cdr3_aa: CASSAGGRGYTF
v_call: TRBV19; d_call: .; clone_size: .; j_call: TRBJ1-1; cdr3_nt: TGTGCCAGTAGTATATCCCCATCCAGGAACACTGAAGCTTTCTTT; cdr3_aa: CASSISPSRNTEAFF
v_call: TRBV4-3; d_call: .; clone_size: many; j_call: TRBJ2-5; cdr3_nt: TGCGCCAGCAGCCAAGCCTGGTGGGGGGAGACCCAGTACTTC; cdr3_aa: CASSQAWWGETQYF
v_call: TRBV5-4; d_call: .; clone_size: .; j_call: TRBJ1-2; cdr3_nt: TGTGCCAGCAGCTTGAAGGGGACAAACTATGGCTACACCTTC; cdr3_aa: CASSLKGTNYGYTF
v_call: TRBV3-1/TRBV3-2; d_call: .; clone_size: .; j_call: TRBJ1-5; cdr3_nt: TGTGCCAGCAGCCTGGGGTTAGGGCAGGGGTTTCAGCCCCAGCATTTT; cdr3_aa: CASSLGLGQGFQPQHF
v_call: TRBV3-1/TRBV3-2; d_call: TRBD2; clone_size: once; j_call: TRBJ2-7; cdr3_nt: TGTGCCAGCAGCCATCAACGAACTAGCGGGGGGGAAGCCTACGAGCAGTACTTC; cdr3_aa: CASSHQRTSGGEAYEQYF
v_call: TRBV7-3; d_call: .; clone_size: .; j_call: TRBJ1-2; cdr3_nt: TGTGCCAGCAGCTCCCCGGCAGCGTTTGGCTACACCTTC; cdr3_aa: CASSSPAAFGYTF
v_call: TRBV24-1; d_call: TRBD1; clone_size: .; j_call: TRBJ1-1; cdr3_nt: TGTGCCACGACAGGGGGGAAGGACACTGAAGCTTTCTTT; cdr3_aa: CATTGGKDTEAFF
v_call: TRBV9; d_call: TRBD1; clone_size: .; j_call: TRBJ2-5; cdr3_nt: TGTGCCAGCAGCGAGGACAGGGGTGGGAGAGAGACCCAATACTTC; cdr3_aa: CASSEDRGGRETQYF
v_call: TRBV28; d_call: TRBD1; clone_size: .; j_call: TRBJ1-1; cdr3_nt: TGTGCCAGCAGACTTGGACAGGGGCTCACTGAAGCTTTCTTT; cdr3_aa: CASRLGQGLTEAFF
v_call: TRBV7-8; d_call: TRBD1; clone_size: .; j_call: TRBJ1-6; cdr3_nt: TGTGCCAGCAGCTTAGCAGGGACAGGGAATTCACCCCTCCACTTT; cdr3_aa: CASSLAGTGNSPLHF
v_call: TRBV5-1; d_call: .; clone_size: once; j_call: TRBJ1-2; cdr3_nt: TGCGCCAGCAGCTTGGGGCGGACCATGAACTATGGCTACACCTTC; cdr3_aa: CASSLGRTMNYGYTF
v_call: TRBV7-6; d_call: TRBD2; clone_size: .; j_call: TRBJ2-3; cdr3_nt: TGTGCCAGCAGCTTACCTGGCAGCGGGGCCGGAGATACGCAGTATTTT; cdr3_aa: CASSLPGSGAGDTQYF
v_call: TRBV4-3; d_call: .; clone_size: .; j_call: TRBJ2-3; cdr3_nt: TGCGCCAGCAGCCAAGGCGGGGCCAGCACAGATACGCAGTATTTT; cdr3_aa: CASSQGGASTDTQYF